This T cell receptor (beta chain) was recorded in a study of blood T cells in healthy people across ages. Whole-study findings and limits: There was no known CMV status for donors, so expanded clonotype changes were possibly confounded.

Then a second PCR, running roughly 7 to 11 cycles, was carried out with a sample-barcoded 5' primer and a J-beta primer mix. One entry per CDR3 protein, called by TCRdb with MiXCR from the 5' RACE reads. The sample yields just under 900,000 distinct CDR3 sequences, under 30% seen once. V lost 2 bases and J lost 6, with 6 bases in between. Germline V gene data show CDR1 as MNHNY and CDR2 as SVGAGI (reference sequence). The CDR3 contains 12 residues. This clonotype was seen many times. Its cognate antigen is unknown. This chain links TRBV6-6 with TRBJ2-3; no clear D gene. The sample taken for sequencing was blood. The clonotype comes from a woman older than 75 in good health. The chain's CDR3 is CASSYISDTQYF. CDR3 nucleotides: TGTGCCAGCAGTTACATTTCGGATACGCAGTATTTT.